The clone carrying this T cell receptor (beta chain) was found a few times. It was version v3.0 of the immunoSEQ assay that was run at survey level. Here immunoSEQ multiplex PCR was the method, and the copy in TCRdb shows in-frame clones only, minus some. The sample carries under 20,000 clones, 80% recorded once. The record originates from a study of long-term antiretroviral therapy in people with HIV. Trimming cost V 8 bases and J 6 bases, with 17 bases left between them. Looked up from germline, CDR1 is MNHEY and CDR2 is SVGAGI. The CDR3 extends over 13 amino acids. The sequences come from unsorted PBMCs, collected 0.1 years before starting antiretroviral therapy. The gene calls are TRBV6-5 and TRBJ2-7; D is possibly TRBD2 (6 bases). The sequence came from a man in his late teens or twenties with HIV. The CDR3 region has the DNA TGTGCCAGCCGGCGGGATTTGGGGGGCGAGCAGTACTTC. It is translated as CASRRDLGGEQYF.